Listed here are 7 T cell receptor beta chains from one sample, sequenced in a study of siplizumab effects on memory and regulatory T cells. Assay used: immunoSEQ multiplex PCR; TCRdb lists only in-frame clones, some missing. The sample holds some 75,000 clones, approximately 93% seen once. The sequencing sample was made of CD8+ T cells sorted from blood. The receptors shown here come from a human donor in good health.

The chain joins TRBV28 to TRBJ1-6; no reliable D call. The germline V gene has CDR1 MDHEN and CDR2 SYDVKM. The V gene lost 4 bases and the J gene lost 6 bases, with 10 bases spanning the gap. The CDR3 consists of 14 residues. CDR3 sequence reads: CASSSHSGNSPLHF. The CDR3 DNA is TGTGCCAGCAGTTCCCATTCCGGTAATTCACCCCTCCACTTT.

The rearrangement joins TRBV4-1 to TRBJ1-3, with a weak D call TRBD1 (6 bases). Germline assignment: CDR1 MGHRA and CDR2 YSYEKL. Trimming left V 1 base short and J 0 bases short, with 7 bases between. The CDR3 has 15 amino acids. Written as DNA, the CDR3 is TGCGCCAGCAGCCAAGTGGACAGCTCTGGAAACACCATATATTTT. This codes for CASSQVDSSGNTIYF.

Points on this clone: One end of the junction fails to match germline, which may point to a read error. The chain carries TRBV27 and TRBJ1-2, with D perhaps matching TRBD1 (6 bases). In germline, CDR1 is MNHEY, CDR2 SMNVEV (reference sequence). This CDR3 spans 16 amino acids. The CDR3 spells CASSLIGRGAVDGCTF. CDR3 nucleotide sequence: TGTGCCAGCAGTTTAATTGGGAGGGGGGCGGTTGATGGCTGCACCTTC.

Only one count was recorded for this clone. V is TRBV19 and J is TRBJ2-1, with D possibly being TRBD2 (7 bases). Germline CDR1 LNHDA, CDR2 SQIVND (reference sequence). V dropped 3 bases and J dropped 5 bases, with 11 bases sitting between them. The CDR3 has 14 residues. The CDR3 DNA is TGTGCCAGTAGTATTCTCGGGGGGCACAATGAGCAGTTCTTC. Protein sequence: CASSILGGHNEQFF.

The chain uses TRBV2 and TRBJ2-3; 8 bases match TRBD2. Germline V gives CDR1 SNHLY, CDR2 FYNNEI. Trimming took 7 bases from V and 7 from J; bases not matched to a gene: 16. The CDR3 has 16 amino acids. In DNA, the CDR3 is TGTGCCAGCACCCCGACCCTAGCGGGCCTCTCAAATACGCAGTATTTT. This gives the protein CASTPTLAGLSNTQYF.

The CDR3 is CASSPGLAGGLYEQYF. The CDR3 bases are TGTGCCAGCAGCCCCGGACTAGCGGGGGGGCTCTACGAGCAGTACTTC. The chain couples TRBV28 to TRBJ2-7; 15 bases match TRBD2. CDR1 and CDR2 from the germline V gene are MDHEN and SYDVKM. The CDR3 runs 16 residues. The junction had 6 bases not matched to a gene; V was cut back by 6 bases and J by 3 bases.

The chain carries TRBV7-3 and TRBJ2-5; perhaps TRBD2 as D (6 bases). Germline V lookup: CDR1 SGHTA, CDR2 FQGTGA. Trimming stripped 2 bases from V and 1 base from J, with 11 bases between. The CDR3 sequence is 15 residues long. CDR3 DNA: TGTGCCAGCAGCTTAGGCGTAGCGGTCCAAGAGACCCAGTACTTC. The encoded protein is CASSLGVAVQETQYF.